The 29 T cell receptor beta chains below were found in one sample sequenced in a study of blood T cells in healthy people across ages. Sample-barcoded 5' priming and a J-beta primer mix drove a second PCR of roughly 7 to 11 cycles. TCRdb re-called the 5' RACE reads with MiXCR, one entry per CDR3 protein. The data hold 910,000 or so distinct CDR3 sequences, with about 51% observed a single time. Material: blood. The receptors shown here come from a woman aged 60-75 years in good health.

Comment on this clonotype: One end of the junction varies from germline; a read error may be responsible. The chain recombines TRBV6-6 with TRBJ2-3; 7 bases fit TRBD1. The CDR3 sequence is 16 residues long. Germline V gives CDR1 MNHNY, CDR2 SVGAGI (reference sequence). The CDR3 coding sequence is TGTGCCAGCATCAAAGGGGGCCTAGCAAACACAGGTACGCAGTATTTT. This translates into CASIKGGLANTGTQYF.

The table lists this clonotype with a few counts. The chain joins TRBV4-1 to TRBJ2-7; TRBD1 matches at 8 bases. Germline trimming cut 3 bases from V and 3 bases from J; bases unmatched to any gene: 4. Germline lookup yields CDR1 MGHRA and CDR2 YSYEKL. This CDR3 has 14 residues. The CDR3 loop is CASSHRTGNYEQYF. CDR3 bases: TGCGCCAGCAGCCACAGGACAGGGAACTACGAGCAGTACTTC.

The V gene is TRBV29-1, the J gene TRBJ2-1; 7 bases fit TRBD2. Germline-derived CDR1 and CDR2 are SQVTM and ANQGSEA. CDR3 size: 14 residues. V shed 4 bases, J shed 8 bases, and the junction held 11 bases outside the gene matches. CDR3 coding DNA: TGCAGCGTTGTCGGGTGGGAGGGCCGTGATGAGCAGTTCTTC. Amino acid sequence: CSVVGWEGRDEQFF.

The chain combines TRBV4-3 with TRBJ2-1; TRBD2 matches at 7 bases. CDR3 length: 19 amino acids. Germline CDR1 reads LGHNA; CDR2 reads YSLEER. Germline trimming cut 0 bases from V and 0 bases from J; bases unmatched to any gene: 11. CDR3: CASSQDRWDYLSSYNEQFF. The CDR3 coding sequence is TGCGCCAGCAGCCAAGATCGATGGGACTACCTTAGCTCCTACAATGAGCAGTTCTTC.

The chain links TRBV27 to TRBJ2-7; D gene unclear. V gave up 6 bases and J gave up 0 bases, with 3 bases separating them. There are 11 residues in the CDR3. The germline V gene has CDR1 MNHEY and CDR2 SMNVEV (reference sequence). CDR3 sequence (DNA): TGTGCCAGCAGACACTCCTACGAGCAGTACTTC. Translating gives CASRHSYEQYF.

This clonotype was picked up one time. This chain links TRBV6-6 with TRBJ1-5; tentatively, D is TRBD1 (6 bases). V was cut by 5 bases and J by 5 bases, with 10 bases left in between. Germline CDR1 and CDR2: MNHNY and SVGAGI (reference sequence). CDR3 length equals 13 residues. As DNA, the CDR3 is TGTGCCAGCAGTCAGGGGACTGATCAGCCCCAGCATTTT. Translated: CASSQGTDQPQHF.

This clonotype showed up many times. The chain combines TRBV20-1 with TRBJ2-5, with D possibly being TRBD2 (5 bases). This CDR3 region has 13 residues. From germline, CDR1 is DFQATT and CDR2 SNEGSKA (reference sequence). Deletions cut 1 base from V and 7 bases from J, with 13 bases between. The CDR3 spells CSARGGPRGTQYF. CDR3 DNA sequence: TGCAGTGCTAGAGGAGGCCCCCGGGGGACCCAGTACTTC.

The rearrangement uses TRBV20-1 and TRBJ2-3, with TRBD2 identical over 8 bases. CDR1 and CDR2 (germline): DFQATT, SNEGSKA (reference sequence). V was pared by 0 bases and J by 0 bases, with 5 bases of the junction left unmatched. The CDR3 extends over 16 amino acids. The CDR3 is CSARDRSGASTDTQYF. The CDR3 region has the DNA TGCAGTGCTAGAGATCGTAGCGGGGCTAGCACAGATACGCAGTATTTT.

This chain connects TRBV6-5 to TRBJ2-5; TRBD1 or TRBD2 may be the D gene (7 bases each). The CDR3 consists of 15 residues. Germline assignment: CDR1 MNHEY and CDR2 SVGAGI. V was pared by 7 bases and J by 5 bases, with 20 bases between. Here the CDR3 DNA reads TGTGCCAGCAATACAGGGGAGGGAGTATGGGAGACCCAGTACTTC. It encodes CASNTGEGVWETQYF.

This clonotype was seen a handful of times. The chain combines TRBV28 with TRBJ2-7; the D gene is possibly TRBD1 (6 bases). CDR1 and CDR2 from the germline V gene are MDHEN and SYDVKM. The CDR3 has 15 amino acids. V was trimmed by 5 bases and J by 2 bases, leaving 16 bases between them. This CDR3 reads CASSPPTGSTYEQYF. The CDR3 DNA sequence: TGTGCCAGCAGTCCCCCGACAGGATCTACCTACGAGCAGTACTTC.

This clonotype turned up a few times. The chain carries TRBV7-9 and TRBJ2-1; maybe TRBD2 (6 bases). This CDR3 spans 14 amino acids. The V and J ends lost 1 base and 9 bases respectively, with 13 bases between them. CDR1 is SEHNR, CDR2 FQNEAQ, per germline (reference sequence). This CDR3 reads CASSLVSLGGEQFF. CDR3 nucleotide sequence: TGTGCCAGCAGCTTAGTGTCTTTGGGAGGTGAGCAGTTCTTC.

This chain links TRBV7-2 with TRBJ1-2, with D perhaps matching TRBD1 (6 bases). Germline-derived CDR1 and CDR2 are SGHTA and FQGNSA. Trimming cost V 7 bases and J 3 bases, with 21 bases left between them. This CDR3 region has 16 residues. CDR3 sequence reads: CASNSKVGGSYYGYTF. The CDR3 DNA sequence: TGTGCCAGCAACTCAAAGGTCGGGGGCAGCTACTATGGCTACACCTTC.

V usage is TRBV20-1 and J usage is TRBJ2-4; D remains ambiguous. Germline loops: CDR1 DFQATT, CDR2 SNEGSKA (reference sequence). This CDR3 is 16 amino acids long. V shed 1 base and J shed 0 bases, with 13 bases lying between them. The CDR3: CSARVSTDLAKNIQYF. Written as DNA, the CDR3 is TGCAGTGCTAGAGTCAGTACAGACCTAGCCAAAAACATTCAGTACTTC.

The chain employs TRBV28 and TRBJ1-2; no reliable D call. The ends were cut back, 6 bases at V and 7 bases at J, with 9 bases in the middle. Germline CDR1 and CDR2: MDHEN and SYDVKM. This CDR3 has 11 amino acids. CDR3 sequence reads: CASRVPGGYTF. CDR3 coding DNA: TGTGCCAGCAGAGTGCCCGGTGGCTACACCTTC.

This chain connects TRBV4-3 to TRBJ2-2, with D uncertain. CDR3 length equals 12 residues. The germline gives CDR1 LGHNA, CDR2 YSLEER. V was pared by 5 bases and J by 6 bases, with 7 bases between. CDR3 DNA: TGCGCCAGCAGCGGGTCCGCCGGGGAGCTGTTTTTT. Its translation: CASSGSAGELFF.

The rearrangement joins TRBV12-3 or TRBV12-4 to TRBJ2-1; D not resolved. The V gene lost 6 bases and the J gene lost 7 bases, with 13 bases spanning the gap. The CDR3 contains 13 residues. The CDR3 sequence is CASRKLVGNEQFF. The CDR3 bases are TGTGCCAGCAGAAAGTTAGTCGGTAATGAGCAGTTCTTC.

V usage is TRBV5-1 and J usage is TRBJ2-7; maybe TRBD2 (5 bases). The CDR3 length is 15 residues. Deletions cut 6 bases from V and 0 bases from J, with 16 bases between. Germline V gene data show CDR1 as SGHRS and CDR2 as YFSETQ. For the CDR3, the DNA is TGCGCCAGCACCCCGCTAGCCCCGAACTCCTACGAGCAGTACTTC. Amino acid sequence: CASTPLAPNSYEQYF.

In DNA, the CDR3 is TGTGCCAGCAGTTCAGGGTACCACACAGATACGCAGTATTTT. Translated, it gives CASSSGYHTDTQYF. V usage is TRBV28 and J usage is TRBJ2-3; D is possibly TRBD1 (5 bases). The ends were cut back, 4 bases at V and 2 bases at J, with 10 bases in the middle. This CDR3 is built from 14 residues. Germline V gene sequence: CDR1 MDHEN, CDR2 SYDVKM. Using reference TRBV28 and TRBJ2-3 for the parts outside the CDR3, the full variable domain is DVKVTQSSRYLVKRTGEKVFLECVQDMDHENMFWYRQDPGLGLRLIYFSYDVKMKEKGDIPEGYSVSREKKERFSLILESASTNQTSMYLCASSSGYHTDTQYFGPGTRLTVL.

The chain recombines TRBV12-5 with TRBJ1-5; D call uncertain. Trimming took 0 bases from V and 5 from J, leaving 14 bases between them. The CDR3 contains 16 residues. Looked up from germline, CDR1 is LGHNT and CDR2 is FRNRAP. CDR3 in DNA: TGTGCTAGTGGTTTGGTGCCCGTTATTTGGGATCAGCCCCAGCATTTT. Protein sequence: CASGLVPVIWDQPQHF.

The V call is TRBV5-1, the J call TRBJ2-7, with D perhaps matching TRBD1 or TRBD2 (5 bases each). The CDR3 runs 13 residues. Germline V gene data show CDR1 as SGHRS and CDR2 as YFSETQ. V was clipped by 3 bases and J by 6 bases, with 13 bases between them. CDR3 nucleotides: TGCGCCAGCAGCTCCATCGAGGGACGCGAGCAGTACTTC. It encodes CASSSIEGREQYF.

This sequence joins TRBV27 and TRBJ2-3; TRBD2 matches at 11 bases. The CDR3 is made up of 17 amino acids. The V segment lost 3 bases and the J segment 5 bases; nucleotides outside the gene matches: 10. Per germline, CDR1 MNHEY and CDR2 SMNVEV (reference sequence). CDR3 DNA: TGTGCCAGCAGTTTGATCCCACTAGCGGGAGCTGTAGATACGCAGTATTTT. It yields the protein CASSLIPLAGAVDTQYF.

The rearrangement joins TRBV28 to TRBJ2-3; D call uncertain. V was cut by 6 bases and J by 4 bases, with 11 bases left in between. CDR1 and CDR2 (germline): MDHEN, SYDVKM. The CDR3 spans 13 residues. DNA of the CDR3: TGTGCCAGCAGAAAACGGGTTGCAGATACGCAGTATTTT. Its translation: CASRKRVADTQYF.

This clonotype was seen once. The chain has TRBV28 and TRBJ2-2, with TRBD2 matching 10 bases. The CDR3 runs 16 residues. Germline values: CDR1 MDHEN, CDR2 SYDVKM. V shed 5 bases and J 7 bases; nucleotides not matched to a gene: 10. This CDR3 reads CASSTPAGGQIGELFF. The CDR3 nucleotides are TGTGCCAGCAGTACACCAGCGGGAGGGCAGATCGGGGAGCTGTTTTTT.

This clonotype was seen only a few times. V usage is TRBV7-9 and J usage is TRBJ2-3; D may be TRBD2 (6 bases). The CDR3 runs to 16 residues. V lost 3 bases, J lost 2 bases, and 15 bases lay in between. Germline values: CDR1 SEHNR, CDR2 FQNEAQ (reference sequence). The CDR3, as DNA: TGTGCCAGCAGCTTTACTGCGGCGGGACCCACAGATACGCAGTATTTT. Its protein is CASSFTAAGPTDTQYF.

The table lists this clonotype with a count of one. The chain's CDR3 is CASSQWGAGETQYF. In DNA form, the CDR3 reads TGTGCCAGCAGCCAATGGGGGGCGGGTGAGACCCAGTACTTC. The chain recombines TRBV9 with TRBJ2-7, with D perhaps TRBD1 or TRBD2 (6 bases each). The end of the DNA aligns better with TRBJ2-5, so the J call may be wrong. The CDR3 extends over 14 amino acids. Germline V lookup: CDR1 SGDLS, CDR2 YYNGEE.

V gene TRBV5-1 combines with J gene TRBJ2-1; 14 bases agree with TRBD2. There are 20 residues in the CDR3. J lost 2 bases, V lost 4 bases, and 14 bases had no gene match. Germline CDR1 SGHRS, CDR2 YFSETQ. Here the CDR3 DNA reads TGCGCCAGCAGCCTTCGCTTAAACGGACTAGCGGGAGGCACCTACAATGAGCAGTTCTTC. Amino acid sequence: CASSLRLNGLAGGTYNEQFF.

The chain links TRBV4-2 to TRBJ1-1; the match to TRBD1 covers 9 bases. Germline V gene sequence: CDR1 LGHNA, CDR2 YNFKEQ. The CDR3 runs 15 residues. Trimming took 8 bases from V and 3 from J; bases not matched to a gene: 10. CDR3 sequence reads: CASAAKQGADTEAFF. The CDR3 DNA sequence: TGTGCCAGCGCAGCTAAACAGGGGGCGGACACTGAAGCTTTCTTT.

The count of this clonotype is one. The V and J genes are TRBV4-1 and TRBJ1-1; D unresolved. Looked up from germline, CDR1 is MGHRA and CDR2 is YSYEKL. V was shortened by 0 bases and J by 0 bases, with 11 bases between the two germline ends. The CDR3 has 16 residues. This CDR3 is CASSQDLGDMNTEAFF. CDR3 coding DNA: TGCGCCAGCAGCCAAGATCTCGGGGATATGAACACTGAAGCTTTCTTT.

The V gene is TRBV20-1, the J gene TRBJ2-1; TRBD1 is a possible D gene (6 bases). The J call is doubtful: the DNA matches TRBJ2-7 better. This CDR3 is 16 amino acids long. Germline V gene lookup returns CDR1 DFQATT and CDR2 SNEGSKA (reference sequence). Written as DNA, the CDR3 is TGCAGTGCTAGACTATCAGGGGCTAGCTCCTACAATGAGCAGTACTTC. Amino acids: CSARLSGASSYNEQYF.